A single T cell receptor beta chain is shown here with its context. Its binding antigen is unknown. Base qualities are missing; no much larger clone stands one base away. This record belongs to a study of blood T cells in healthy people across ages (dated by TCRdb to 2013 to 2016). In terms of the full investigation: In model experiments, template switching captured about one uniquely barcoded TCR beta cDNA molecule for every two T cells. Two additional independent replicas of 1 million unique cDNA reads from the same blood draw were analyzed for two donors (one aged 18 to 29 and one aged 80 or older). Age-related changes in TCR beta repertoire diversity were measured in the study by deep sequencing normalized with unique cDNA molecular identifiers. To avoid experimental bias, donors of different ages were distributed randomly across sequencing lanes. Donors were grouped into four age groups: young (average about 15 years), middle-aged (39), aged (62) and long-lived (around 80). What the study reported, not specific to this receptor: Bulk unsorted PBMC profiling prevented conclusive comparison of naive and antigen-experienced compartments. Donor CMV infection status was unknown, potentially confounding age-related changes in expanded clonotypes. Observed TCR beta diversity correlated strongly with the percentage of naive T cells measured by flow cytometry. The long-lived group showed more naive CD4+ T cells, fewer expanded clones and increased TCR diversity than the aged group, suggesting age selection. Estimates of total diversity based on one million sequenced T cells were regarded as lower bounds and as underestimates. Observed TCR beta diversity per million T cells fell roughly linearly with age, and a significant reduction was already apparent by age roughly 40.

Donors were about 36 systemically healthy Caucasian individuals from Russia aged roughly 6 to 90 years. Each donor gave approximately 9.3 milliliters of peripheral blood, collected into EDTA-treated Vacutainer tubes. Ficoll-Paque density-gradient centrifugation was used to isolate PBMCs, with at least 6 million per sample. Trizol reagent was used to extract total RNA from PBMCs, with at least 6 micrograms per sample. Naive CD45RAhigh/CD27high T cell percentages were measured by flow cytometry on a PBMC aliquot from every donor. The library was produced with 5' RACE. TCRdb lists the instrument as Illumina HiSeq 2500. The second PCR ran for about 6 to 11 cycles and used a J-beta primer mix along with a sample-barcoded 5' primer. A template-switch 5' adaptor carrying 12 random nucleotides introduced a unique molecular identifier onto each TCR beta cDNA molecule. Each sample yielded at least 3 million CDR3-containing paired-end reads. The Mint cDNA synthesis kit, primed by a TRBC-specific oligonucleotide, was used to synthesize first-strand cDNA from all RNA. After uracil-DNA glycosylase treatment, a first 18-cycle PCR used universal primers M1SS and BC2_uni_R on all cDNA. On the study's bioinformatics: Each sample was normalized by randomly selecting 1 million high-quality reads, each carrying a distinct molecular identifier. Instead of being binned into consensus sequences, reads with shared molecular identifiers were discarded. MiTCR, run with a Q25 quality threshold and the strictest error-elimination algorithm, handled CDR3 identification, clonotype clustering and error correction. A nonparametric unseen species model with Euler transformation was used to estimate a lower bound on total TCR beta diversity. TCRdb's own reprocessing of the public reads used fastp at Q25 and MiXCR and kept productive beta chains. Under each unique CDR3 protein, matching rows form one entry showing the most common genes and DNA. None of the V and J calls come from the authors' own analysis; TCRdb made them. In all, the sample holds 700,000 to 850,000 distinct CDR3 sequences, and approximately 35% of those were seen once. Together, the top ten hold over 10% of the sample.

This clonotype originated in a man aged 18 to 30 in good health. Sequenced material: blood.

The CDR3 region reads CASSLSGPINEKLFF. Here is the DNA: TGTGCCAGCAGCTTATCGGGCCCCATTAATGAAAAACTGTTTTTT. Recombination connected TRBV7-3 to TRBJ1-4; too little of a D gene remains to name it. The trim is 2 bases for V and 4 bases for J, with a gap of 11 bases between the germline ends. The CDR1 and CDR2 encoded by the germline V gene are SGHTA and FQGTGA. Its CDR3 holds 15 amino acids, cysteine through phenylalanine. Only the CDR3 portion is preserved as DNA: 45 bases, with reading frame beginning at the first base.